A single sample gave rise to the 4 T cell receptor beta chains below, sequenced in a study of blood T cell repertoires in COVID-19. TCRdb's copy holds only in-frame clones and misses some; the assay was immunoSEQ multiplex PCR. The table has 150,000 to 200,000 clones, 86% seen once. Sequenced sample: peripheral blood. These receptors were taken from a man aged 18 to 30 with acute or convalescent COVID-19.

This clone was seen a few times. CDR3 nucleotide sequence: TGTGCTAGTGGTTTGGTACGGGACGGGGGGACCCTCACAGATACGCAGTATTTT. It codes for CASGLVRDGGTLTDTQYF. V and J are TRBV12-5 and TRBJ2-3, with 7 bases lining up with TRBD2. Looked up from germline, CDR1 is LGHNT and CDR2 is FRNRAP. V trimming: 0 bases; J trimming: 2 bases; junction bases outside the gene matches: 11. The CDR3 length is 18 residues. Using reference TRBV12-5 and TRBJ2-3 for the parts outside the CDR3, the full variable domain is DARVTQTPRHKVTEMGQEVTMRCQPILGHNTVFWYRQTMMQGLELLAYFRNRAPLDDSGMPKDRFSAEMPDATLATLKIQPSEPRDSAVYFCASGLVRDGGTLTDTQYFGPGTRLTVL.

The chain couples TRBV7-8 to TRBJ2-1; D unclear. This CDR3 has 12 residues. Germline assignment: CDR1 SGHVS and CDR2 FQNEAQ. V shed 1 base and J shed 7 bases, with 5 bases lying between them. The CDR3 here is CASSLVSNEQFF. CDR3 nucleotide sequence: TGTGCCAGCAGCTTAGTGTCGAATGAGCAGTTCTTC.

DNA for the CDR3: TGTGCCAGCAGCTCCGGGACAGGGGATAGCAATCAGCCCCAGCATTTT. Translating it yields CASSSGTGDSNQPQHF. The genes are TRBV5-4 and TRBJ1-5; 10 nucleotides line up with TRBD1. Germline-derived CDR1 and CDR2 are SGHNT and YYREEE (reference sequence). The J segment lost 0 bases and the V segment lost 3 bases, leaving 3 bases of the junction unmatched. The CDR3 totals 16 residues.

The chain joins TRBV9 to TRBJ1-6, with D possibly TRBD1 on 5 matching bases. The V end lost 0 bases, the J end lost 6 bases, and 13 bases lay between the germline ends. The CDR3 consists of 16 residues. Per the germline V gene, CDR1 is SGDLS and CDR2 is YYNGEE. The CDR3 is CASSVALQDRNSPLHF. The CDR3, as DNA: TGTGCCAGCAGCGTAGCTTTACAGGACCGTAATTCACCCCTCCACTTT.